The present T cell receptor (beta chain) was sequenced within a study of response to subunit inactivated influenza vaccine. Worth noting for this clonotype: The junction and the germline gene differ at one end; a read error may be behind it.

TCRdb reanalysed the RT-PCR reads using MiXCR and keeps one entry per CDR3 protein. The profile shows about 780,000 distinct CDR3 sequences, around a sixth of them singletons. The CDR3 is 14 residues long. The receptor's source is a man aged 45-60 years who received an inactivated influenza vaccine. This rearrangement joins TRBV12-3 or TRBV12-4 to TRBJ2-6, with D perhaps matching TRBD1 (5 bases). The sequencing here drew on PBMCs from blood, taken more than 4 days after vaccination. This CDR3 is CASSPGSGAIVLTF. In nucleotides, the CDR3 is TGTGCCAGCAGCCCCGGCTCTGGGGCCATCGTCCTGACTTTC.